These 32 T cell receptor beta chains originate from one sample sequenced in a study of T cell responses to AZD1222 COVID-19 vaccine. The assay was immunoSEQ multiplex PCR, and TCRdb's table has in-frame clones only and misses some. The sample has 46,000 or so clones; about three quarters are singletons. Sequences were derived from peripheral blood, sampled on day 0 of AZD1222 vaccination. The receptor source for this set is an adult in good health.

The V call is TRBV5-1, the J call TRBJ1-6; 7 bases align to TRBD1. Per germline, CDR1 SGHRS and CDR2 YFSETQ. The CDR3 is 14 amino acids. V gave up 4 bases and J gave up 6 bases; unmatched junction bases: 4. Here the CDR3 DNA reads TGCGCCAGCAGCCTGGCAGGGGGTAATTCACCCCTCCACTTT. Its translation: CASSLAGGNSPLHF.

CDR3 sequence: CASSEGMGNSPLHF. CDR3 nucleotides: TGTGCCAGCAGTGAAGGGATGGGAAATTCACCCCTCCACTTT. The chain has TRBV6-1 and TRBJ1-6; D is undetermined. Trimming shortened V by 1 base and J by 7 bases, and 8 bases separated the two germline ends. Germline CDR1 and CDR2: MNHNS and SASEGT. The CDR3 is 14 amino acids.

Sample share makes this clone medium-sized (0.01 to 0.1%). The CDR3 protein is CASTKGHRELFF. The CDR3 nucleotides are TGTGCCAGCACTAAGGGTCACAGGGAACTGTTTTTT. The rearrangement joins TRBV28 to TRBJ1-4, with D possibly being TRBD1 (6 bases). Germline loops: CDR1 MDHEN, CDR2 SYDVKM. Trimming shortened V by 7 bases and J by 12 bases, and 15 bases separated the two germline ends. The CDR3 length is 12 residues. Variable domain in full (rest from reference TRBV28 and TRBJ1-4): DVKVTQSSRYLVKRTGEKVFLECVQDMDHENMFWYRQDPGLGLRLIYFSYDVKMKEKGDIPEGYSVSREKKERFSLILESASTNQTSMYLCASTKGHRELFFGSGTQLSVL.

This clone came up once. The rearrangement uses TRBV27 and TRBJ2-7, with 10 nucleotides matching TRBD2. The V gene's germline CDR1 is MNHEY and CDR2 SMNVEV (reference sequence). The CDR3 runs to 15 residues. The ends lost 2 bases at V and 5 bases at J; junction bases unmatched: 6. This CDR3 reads CASSLKASGRNEQYF. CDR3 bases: TGTGCCAGCAGTTTAAAGGCTAGCGGGAGAAACGAGCAGTACTTC.

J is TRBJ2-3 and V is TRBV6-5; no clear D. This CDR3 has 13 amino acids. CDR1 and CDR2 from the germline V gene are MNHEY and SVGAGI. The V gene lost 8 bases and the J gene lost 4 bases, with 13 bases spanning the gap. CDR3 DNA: TGTGCCAGCGTGCGGACGGACGCAGATACGCAGTATTTT. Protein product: CASVRTDADTQYF.

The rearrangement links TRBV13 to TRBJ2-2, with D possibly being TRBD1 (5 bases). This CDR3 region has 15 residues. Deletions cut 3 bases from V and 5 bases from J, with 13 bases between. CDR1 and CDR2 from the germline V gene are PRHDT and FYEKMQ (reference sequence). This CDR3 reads CASSFYGRVTGELFF. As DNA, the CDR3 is TGTGCCAGCAGCTTTTACGGCAGGGTGACCGGGGAGCTGTTTTTT.

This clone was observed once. The DNA of the CDR3 is TGTGCCAGCAGCCCACGCCGGTTAGCGGGACCCCTCTACGAGCAGTACTTC. Translating gives CASSPRRLAGPLYEQYF. The chain joins TRBV7-3 to TRBJ2-7; 8 nucleotides line up with TRBD2. V was pared by 5 bases and J by 3 bases, with 15 bases of the junction left unmatched. Germline loops: CDR1 SGHTA, CDR2 FQGTGA. This CDR3 comprises 17 residues.

CDR3 bases: TGTGCCAGTCGTGCCGGGACGGGGGACTACAATGAGCAGTTCTTC. Its protein product is CASRAGTGDYNEQFF. The chain links TRBV6-5 to TRBJ2-1, with D possibly being TRBD2 (6 bases). V was cut by 9 bases and J by 3 bases, with 18 bases left in between. Germline CDR1 reads MNHEY; CDR2 reads SVGAGI. The length of the CDR3 is 15 residues.

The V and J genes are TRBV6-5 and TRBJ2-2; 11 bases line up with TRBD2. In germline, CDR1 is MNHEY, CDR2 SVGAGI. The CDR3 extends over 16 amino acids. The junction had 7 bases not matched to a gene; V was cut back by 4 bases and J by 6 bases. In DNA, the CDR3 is TGTGCCAGCAGTTCCTTAGCGGGGGGGCTTCCCGGGGAGCTGTTTTTT. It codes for CASSSLAGGLPGELFF.

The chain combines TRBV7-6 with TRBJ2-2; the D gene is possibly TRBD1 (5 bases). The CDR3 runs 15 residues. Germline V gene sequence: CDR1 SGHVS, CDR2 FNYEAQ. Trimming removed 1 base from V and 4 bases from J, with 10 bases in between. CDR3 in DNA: TGTGCCAGCAGCTTAGACCAGGGCCCCACCGGGGAGCTGTTTTTT. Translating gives CASSLDQGPTGELFF. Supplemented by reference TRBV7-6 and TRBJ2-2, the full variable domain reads GAGVSQSPRYKVTKRGQDVALRCDPISGHVSLYWYRQALGQGPEFLTYFNYEAQQDKSGLPNDRFSAERPEGSISTLTIQRTEQRDSAMYRCASSLDQGPTGELFFGEGSRLTVL.

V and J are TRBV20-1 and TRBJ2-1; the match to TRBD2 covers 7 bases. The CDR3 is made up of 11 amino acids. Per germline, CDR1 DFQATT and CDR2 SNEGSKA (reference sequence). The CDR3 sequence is CSATSVNEQFF. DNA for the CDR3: TGCAGCGCAACTAGCGTGAATGAGCAGTTCTTC.

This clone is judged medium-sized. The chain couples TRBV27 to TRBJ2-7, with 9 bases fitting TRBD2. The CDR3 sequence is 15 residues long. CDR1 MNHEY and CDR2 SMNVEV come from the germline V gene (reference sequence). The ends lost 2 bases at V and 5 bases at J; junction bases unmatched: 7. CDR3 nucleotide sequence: TGTGCCAGCAGTTTACTTCTAGCGGGGCCGGACGAGCAGTACTTC. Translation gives CASSLLLAGPDEQYF.

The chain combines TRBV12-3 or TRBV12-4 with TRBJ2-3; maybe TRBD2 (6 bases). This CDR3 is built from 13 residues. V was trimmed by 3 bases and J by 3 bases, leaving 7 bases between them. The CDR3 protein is CASSFGGTDTQYF. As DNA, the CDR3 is TGTGCCAGCAGTTTTGGGGGGACAGATACGCAGTATTTT.

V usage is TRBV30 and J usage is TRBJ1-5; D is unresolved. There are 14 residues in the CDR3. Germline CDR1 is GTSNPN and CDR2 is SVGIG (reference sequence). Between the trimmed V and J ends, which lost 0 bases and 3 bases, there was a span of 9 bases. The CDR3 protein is CAWSVRGYNQPQHF. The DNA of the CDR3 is TGTGCCTGGAGTGTACGTGGGTACAATCAGCCCCAGCATTTT.

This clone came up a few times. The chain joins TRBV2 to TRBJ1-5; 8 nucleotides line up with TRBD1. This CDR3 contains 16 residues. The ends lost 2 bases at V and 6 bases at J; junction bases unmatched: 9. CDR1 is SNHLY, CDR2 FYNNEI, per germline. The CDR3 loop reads CASSEQGADSGQPQHF. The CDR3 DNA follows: TGTGCCAGCAGTGAACAGGGGGCTGACTCGGGTCAGCCCCAGCATTTT.

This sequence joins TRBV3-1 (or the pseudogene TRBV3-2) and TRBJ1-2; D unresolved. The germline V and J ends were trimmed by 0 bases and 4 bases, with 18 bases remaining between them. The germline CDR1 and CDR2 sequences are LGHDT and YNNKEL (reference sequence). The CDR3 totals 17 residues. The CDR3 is CASSQDLEGTMGYGYTF. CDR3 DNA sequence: TGTGCCAGCAGCCAAGATCTCGAGGGCACCATGGGCTATGGCTACACCTTC.

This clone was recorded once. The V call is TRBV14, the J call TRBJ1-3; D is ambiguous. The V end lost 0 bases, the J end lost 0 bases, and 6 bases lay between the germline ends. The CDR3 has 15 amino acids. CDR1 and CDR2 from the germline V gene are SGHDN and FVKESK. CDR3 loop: CASSQDGSSGNTIYF. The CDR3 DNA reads TGTGCCAGCAGCCAAGACGGGAGCTCTGGAAACACCATATATTTT.

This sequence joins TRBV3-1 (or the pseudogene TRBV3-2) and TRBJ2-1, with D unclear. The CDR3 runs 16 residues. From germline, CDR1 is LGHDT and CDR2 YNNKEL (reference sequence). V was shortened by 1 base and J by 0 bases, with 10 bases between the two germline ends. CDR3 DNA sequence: TGTGCCAGCAGCCAAGCATCCCTGAGCTCCTACAATGAGCAGTTCTTC. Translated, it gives CASSQASLSSYNEQFF.

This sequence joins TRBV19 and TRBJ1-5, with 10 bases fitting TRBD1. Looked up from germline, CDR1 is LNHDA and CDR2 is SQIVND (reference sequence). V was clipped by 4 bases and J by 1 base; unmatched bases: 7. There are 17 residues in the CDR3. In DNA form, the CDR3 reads TGTGCCAGTAGTAGTCTGACAGGGGGCGTGAGCAATCAGCCCCAGCATTTT. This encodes CASSSLTGGVSNQPQHF.

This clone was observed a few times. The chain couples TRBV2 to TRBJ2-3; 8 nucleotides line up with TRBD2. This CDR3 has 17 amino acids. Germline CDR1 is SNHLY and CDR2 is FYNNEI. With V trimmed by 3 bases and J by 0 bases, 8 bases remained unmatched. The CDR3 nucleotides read TGTGCCAGCAGTGACCCCCCGGGGGGGTATAGCACAGATACGCAGTATTTT. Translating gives CASSDPPGGYSTDTQYF.

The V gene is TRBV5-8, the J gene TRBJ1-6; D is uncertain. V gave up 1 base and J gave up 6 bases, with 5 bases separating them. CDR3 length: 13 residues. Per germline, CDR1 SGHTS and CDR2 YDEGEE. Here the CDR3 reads CASSLFGNSPLHF. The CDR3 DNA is TGTGCCAGCAGCTTGTTTGGTAATTCACCCCTCCACTTT.

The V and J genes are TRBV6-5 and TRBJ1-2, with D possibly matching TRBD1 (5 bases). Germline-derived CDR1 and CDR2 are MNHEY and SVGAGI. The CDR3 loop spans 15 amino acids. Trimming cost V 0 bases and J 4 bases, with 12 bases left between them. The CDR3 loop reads CASSYSSGGGYGYTF. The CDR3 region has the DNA TGTGCCAGCAGTTACTCGTCGGGGGGGGGCTATGGCTACACCTTC.

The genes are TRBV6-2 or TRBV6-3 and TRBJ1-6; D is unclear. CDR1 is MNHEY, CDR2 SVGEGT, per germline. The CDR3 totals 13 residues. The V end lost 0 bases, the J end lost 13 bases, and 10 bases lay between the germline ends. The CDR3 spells CASSYSRGGPLHF. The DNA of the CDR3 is TGTGCCAGCAGTTACTCGCGTGGAGGCCCCCTCCACTTT.

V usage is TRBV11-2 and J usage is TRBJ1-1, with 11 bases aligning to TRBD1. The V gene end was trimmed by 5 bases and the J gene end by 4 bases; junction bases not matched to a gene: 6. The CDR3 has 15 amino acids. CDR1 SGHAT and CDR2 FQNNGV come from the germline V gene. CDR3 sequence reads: CASSTGQGAVTEAFF. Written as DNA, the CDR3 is TGTGCCAGCAGCACAGGACAGGGGGCAGTCACTGAAGCTTTCTTT.

The CDR3, as DNA: TGCGCCAGCAGCTTGGCTGGGACTAATGAAAAACTGTTTTTT. Translation gives CASSLAGTNEKLFF. The chain links TRBV5-1 to TRBJ1-4; no reliable D call. Trimming removed 0 bases at V and 2 bases at J, with 5 bases between. CDR1 is SGHRS, CDR2 YFSETQ, per germline. This CDR3 is built from 14 residues.

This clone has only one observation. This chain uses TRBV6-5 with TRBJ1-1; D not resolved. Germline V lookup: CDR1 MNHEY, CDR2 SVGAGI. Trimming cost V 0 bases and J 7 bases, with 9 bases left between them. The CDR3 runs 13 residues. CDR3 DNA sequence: TGTGCCAGCAGTTACTCGAGGACTTTTGAAGCTTTCTTT. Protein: CASSYSRTFEAFF.

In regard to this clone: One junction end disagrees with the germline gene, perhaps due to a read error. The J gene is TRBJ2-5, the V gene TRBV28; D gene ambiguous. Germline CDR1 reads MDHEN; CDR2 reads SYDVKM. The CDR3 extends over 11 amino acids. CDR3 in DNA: TGTGCCAGCACCGTCCAAGGGACCCAGTACTTC. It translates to CASTVQGTQYF.

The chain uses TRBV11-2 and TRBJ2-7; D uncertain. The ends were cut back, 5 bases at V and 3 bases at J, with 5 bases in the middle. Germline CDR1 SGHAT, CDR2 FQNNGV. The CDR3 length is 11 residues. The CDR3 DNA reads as TGTGCCAGCAGCCTTTACTACGAGCAGTACTTC. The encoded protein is CASSLYYEQYF.

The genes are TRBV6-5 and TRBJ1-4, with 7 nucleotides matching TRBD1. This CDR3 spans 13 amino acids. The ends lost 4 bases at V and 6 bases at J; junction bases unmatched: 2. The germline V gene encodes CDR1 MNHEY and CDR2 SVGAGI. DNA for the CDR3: TGTGCCAGCAGTTCAGGGGGTGATGAAAAACTGTTTTTT. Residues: CASSSGGDEKLFF.

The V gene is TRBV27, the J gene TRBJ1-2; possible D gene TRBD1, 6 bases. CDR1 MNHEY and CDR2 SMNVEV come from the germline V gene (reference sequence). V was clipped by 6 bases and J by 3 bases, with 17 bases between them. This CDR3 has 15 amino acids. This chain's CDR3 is CASRIIGSGDYGYTF. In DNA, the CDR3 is TGTGCCAGCAGGATTATCGGGTCAGGGGACTATGGCTACACCTTC.

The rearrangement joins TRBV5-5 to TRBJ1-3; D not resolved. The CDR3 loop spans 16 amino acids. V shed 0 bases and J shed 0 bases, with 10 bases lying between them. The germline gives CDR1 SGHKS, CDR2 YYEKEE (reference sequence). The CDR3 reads CASSLAGPFSGNTIYF. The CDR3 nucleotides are TGTGCCAGCAGCTTGGCAGGTCCTTTCTCTGGAAACACCATATATTTT.

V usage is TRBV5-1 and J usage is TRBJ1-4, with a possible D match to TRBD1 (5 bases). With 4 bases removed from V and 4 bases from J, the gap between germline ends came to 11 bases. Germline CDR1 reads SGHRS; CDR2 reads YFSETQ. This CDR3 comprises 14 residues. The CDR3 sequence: CASSEGPLNEKLFF. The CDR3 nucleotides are TGCGCCAGCAGCGAGGGACCGCTTAATGAAAAACTGTTTTTT.